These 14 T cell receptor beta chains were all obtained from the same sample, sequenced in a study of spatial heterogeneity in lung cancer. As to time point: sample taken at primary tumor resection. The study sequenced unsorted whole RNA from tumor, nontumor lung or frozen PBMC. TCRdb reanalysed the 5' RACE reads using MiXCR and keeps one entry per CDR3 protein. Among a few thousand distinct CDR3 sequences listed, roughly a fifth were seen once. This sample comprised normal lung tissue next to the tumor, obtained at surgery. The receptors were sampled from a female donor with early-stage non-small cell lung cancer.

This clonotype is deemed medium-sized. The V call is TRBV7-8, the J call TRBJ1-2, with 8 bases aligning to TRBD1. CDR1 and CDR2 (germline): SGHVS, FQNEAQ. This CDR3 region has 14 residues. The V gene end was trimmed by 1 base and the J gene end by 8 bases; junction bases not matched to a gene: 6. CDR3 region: CASSLDGQGQGYTF. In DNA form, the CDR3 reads TGTGCCAGCAGCTTAGATGGACAGGGTCAAGGCTACACCTTC.

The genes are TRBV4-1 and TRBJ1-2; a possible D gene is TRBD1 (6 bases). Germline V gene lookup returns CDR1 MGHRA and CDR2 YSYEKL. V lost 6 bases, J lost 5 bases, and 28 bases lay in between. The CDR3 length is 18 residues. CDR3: CASRGALQGRGQIYGYTF. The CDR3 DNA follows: TGCGCCAGCAGGGGGGCCTTACAGGGCCGGGGCCAAATTTATGGCTACACCTTC.

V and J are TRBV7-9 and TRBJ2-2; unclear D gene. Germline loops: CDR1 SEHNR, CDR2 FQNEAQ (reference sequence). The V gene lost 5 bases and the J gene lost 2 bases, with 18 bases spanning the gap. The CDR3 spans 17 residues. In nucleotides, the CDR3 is TGTGCCAGCAGCCCCCTCGCTTGGGCATCAAACACCGGGGAGCTGTTTTTT. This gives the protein CASSPLAWASNTGELFF.

The DNA of the CDR3 is TGTGCCAGCAGCCAAGATGGGACAGAGAATTCACCCCTCCACTTT. This sequence encodes CASSQDGTENSPLHF. V usage is TRBV4-2 and J usage is TRBJ1-6; 7 nucleotides line up with TRBD1. The germline V gene encodes CDR1 LGHNA and CDR2 YNFKEQ. The CDR3 runs 15 residues. V lost 0 bases to trimming and J lost 7 bases; unmatched junction nucleotides: 3.

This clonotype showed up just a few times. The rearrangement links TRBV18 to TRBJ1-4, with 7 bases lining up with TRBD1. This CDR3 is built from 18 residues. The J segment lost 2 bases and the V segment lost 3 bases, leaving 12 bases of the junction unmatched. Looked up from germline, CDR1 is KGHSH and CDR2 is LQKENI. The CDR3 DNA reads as TGTGCCAGCTCACCGCTCCGGGTACAGGGGTCTACTAATGAAAAACTGTTTTTT. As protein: CASSPLRVQGSTNEKLFF.

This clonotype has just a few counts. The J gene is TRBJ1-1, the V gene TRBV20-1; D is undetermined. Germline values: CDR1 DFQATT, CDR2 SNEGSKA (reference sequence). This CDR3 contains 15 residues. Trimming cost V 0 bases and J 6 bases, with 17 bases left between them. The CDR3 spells CSAREGIGSLPEAFF. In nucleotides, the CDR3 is TGCAGTGCTAGAGAGGGGATCGGTAGTTTGCCTGAAGCTTTCTTT.

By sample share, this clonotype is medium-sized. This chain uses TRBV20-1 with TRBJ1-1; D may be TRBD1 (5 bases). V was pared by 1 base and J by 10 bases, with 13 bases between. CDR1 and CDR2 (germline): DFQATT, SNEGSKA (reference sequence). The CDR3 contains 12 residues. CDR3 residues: CSARGVGARAFF. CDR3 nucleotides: TGCAGTGCTAGAGGCGTCGGGGCGAGAGCTTTCTTT.

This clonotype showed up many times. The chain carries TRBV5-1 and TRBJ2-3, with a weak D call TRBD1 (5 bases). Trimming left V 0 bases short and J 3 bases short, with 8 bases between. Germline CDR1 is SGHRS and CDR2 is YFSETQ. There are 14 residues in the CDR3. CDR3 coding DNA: TGCGCCAGCAGCTTGGTGGCAGGGACAGATACGCAGTATTTT. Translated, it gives CASSLVAGTDTQYF.

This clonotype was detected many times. CDR3 nucleotides: TGCAGTGCTAGTCCTCTAGCGGGAGGGCCCAATGAGCAGTTCTTC. Translating gives CSASPLAGGPNEQFF. The chain joins TRBV20-1 to TRBJ2-1; 12 bases fit TRBD2. Germline values: CDR1 DFQATT, CDR2 SNEGSKA (reference sequence). J gave up 6 bases and V 3 bases, and 6 bases lay outside the gene matches. CDR3 length: 15 residues.

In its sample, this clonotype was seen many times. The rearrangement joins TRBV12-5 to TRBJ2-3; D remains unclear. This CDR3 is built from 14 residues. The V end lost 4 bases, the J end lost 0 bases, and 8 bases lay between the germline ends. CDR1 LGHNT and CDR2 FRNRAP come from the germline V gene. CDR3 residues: CASGSGASTDTQYF. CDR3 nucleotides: TGTGCTAGTGGTTCGGGTGCTAGCACAGATACGCAGTATTTT.

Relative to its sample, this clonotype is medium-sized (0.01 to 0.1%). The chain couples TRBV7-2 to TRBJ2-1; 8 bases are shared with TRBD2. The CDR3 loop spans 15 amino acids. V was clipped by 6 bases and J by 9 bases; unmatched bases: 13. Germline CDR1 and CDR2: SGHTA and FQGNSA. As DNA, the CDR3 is TGTGCCAGCAGAGAACTAGCGGCCCCCATGGCTGAGCAGTTCTTC. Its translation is CASRELAAPMAEQFF. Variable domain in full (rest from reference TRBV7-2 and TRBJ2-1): GAGVSQSPSNKVTEKGKDVELRCDPISGHTALYWYRQSLGQGLEFLIYFQGNSAPDKSGLPSDRFSAERTGGSVSTLTIQRTQQEDSAVYLCASRELAAPMAEQFFGPGTRLTVL.

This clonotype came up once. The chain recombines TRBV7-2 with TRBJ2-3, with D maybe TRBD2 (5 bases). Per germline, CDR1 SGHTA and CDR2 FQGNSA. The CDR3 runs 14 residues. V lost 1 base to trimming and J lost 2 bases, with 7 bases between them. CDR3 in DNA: TGTGCCAGCAGCTTAGACGGGAACACAGATACGCAGTATTTT. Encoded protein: CASSLDGNTDTQYF.

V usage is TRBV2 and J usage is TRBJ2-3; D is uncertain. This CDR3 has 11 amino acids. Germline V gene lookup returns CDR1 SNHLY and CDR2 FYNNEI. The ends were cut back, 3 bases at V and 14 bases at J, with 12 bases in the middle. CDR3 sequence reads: CASSDLLPLYF. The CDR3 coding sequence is TGTGCCAGCAGTGATCTCCTCCCGTTGTATTTT.

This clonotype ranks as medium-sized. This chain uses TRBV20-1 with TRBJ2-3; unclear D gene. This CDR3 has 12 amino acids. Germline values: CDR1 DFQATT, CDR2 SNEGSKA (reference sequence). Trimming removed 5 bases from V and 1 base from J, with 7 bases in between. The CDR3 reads CSAAGGTDTQYF. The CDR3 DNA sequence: TGCAGTGCTGCCGGAGGCACAGATACGCAGTATTTT.